The rows below give T cell receptor beta chains drawn from one sample of a study of metastatic and nonmetastatic thyroid tumors. TCRdb ran MiXCR on the PCR reads. The sample includes 30,000 to 40,000 clones, roughly 15% of them seen just once. The sample taken for sequencing was blood. Receptor source: a female donor with papillary thyroid cancer or a benign thyroid nodule (not recorded which). Some clones in this sample may be carry-over from other donors' samples. Both conserved end residues are trimmed from each CDR3. The D gene is left open where the match is weak. Expanded clones are given a class, and other clones once, few, many or no size at all.

J | size | D | V | CDR3
TRBJ2-2 | few | TRBD1 | TRBV6-1 | ASMAPGQGIVGELF
TRBJ1-5 | many | - | TRBV30 | AWSVWQKRNQPQH
TRBJ2-1 | many | - | TRBV4-1 | TSSQDFDNEQF
TRBJ2-3 | many | - | TRBV20-1 | SAGTRRADTQY
TRBJ1-1 | few | TRBD1 | TRBV20-1 | SAWTGLSPEAF
TRBJ2-7 | few | - | TRBV2 | ASSDSTFNEQY
TRBJ1-2 | - | - | TRBV20-1 | SASVGLINGYT
TRBJ2-1 | - | - | TRBV28 | ASINIWGQFNNEQF
TRBJ1-2 | - | - | TRBV20-1 | SAREGVPFIGYT
TRBJ1-1 | medium-sized | - | TRBV24-1 | ATMGEENTEAF
TRBJ1-1 | many | - | TRBV20-1 | SAHGSSASRGTEAF
TRBJ2-7 | medium-sized | TRBD2 | TRBV27 | ASSRASGRASSYEQY
TRBJ1-2 | - | - | TRBV20-1 | SAPLGRPYVYT
TRBJ2-7 | few | TRBD2 | TRBV2 | ASSEREEGYEQY
TRBJ2-2 | - | - | TRBV6-1 | ASILLGADTGELF
TRBJ2-2 | many | TRBD2 | TRBV10-3 | AITSPGLAGDTGELF
TRBJ2-7 | many | TRBD2 | TRBV27 | ASSLFPGGGYEQY
TRBJ2-1 | many | TRBD2 | TRBV5-1 | ASSLGGLSSYNEQF
TRBJ2-3 | many | - | TRBV24-1 | ATHPGGGDTQY
TRBJ1-2 | many | - | TRBV20-1 | SARVTGTYGYT
TRBJ2-5 | few | - | TRBV6-2/TRBV6-3 | ASSPWGRGETQY
TRBJ2-3 | - | - | TRBV9 | ASSVAPGGTDTQY
TRBJ2-1 | many | TRBD1 | TRBV20-1 | SYSSTGGVKGADYNEQF
TRBJ2-6 | medium-sized | TRBD1 | TRBV30 | AWNTGDRGSGANVLT
TRBJ2-7 | medium-sized | - | TRBV28 | ASSLTTSYEQY
TRBJ1-4 | many | - | TRBV20-1 | SARDPTGINEKLF
TRBJ2-6 | few | - | TRBV24-1 | ATGAASGANVLT
TRBJ2-5 | many | - | TRBV5-1 | ASSLEGVSWETQY
TRBJ1-5 | many | - | TRBV19 | ASRVTVDPNQPQH
TRBJ2-1 | many | TRBD2 | TRBV27 | ASSPTRREGNFGEQF
TRBJ2-7 | medium-sized | - | TRBV6-2/TRBV6-3 | ASSYSVDGSPTTEQY
TRBJ1-2 | - | TRBD1 | TRBV19 | ARRGDRGNYCYT
TRBJ2-3 | many | - | TRBV4-3 | ASSQGGGLAVTDTQY
TRBJ2-1 | many | TRBD2 | TRBV20-1 | SARGVRLAGDNEQF
TRBJ2-1 | many | TRBD2 | TRBV7-4 | ASSLVLAGTYNEQF
TRBJ2-7 | many | TRBD2 | TRBV2 | ASESSGRVREQY
TRBJ2-1 | many | TRBD2 | TRBV12-3/TRBV12-4 | ASSPGGAGGGQF
TRBJ2-1 | many | - | TRBV24-1 | ATSDPGWNEQF
TRBJ2-1 | few | - | TRBV7-2 | ASSTGGKEQF
TRBJ1-2 | - | - | TRBV5-4 | ASSSSMGRDYGYT
TRBJ1-4 | many | - | TRBV2 | ASSREKTATNEKLF
TRBJ1-2 | medium-sized | - | TRBV27 | ASSGTGFYGYT
TRBJ1-5 | many | - | TRBV27 | ASRTGGGVGQPQH
TRBJ2-1 | many | - | TRBV14 | ASSLSSYNEQF
TRBJ1-2 | - | TRBD1 | TRBV7-2 | ASSPGGHGGYT
TRBJ2-7 | many | - | TRBV15 | ATSRGRVKSVGEQY
TRBJ1-6 | many | TRBD1 | TRBV4-3 | ASSQVLGGGSPLH
TRBJ1-1 | many | - | TRBV20-1 | SARWSTEAF
TRBJ2-7 | few | TRBD2 | TRBV12-3/TRBV12-4 | ASSYGGSYEQY
TRBJ1-2 | medium-sized | - | TRBV6-6 | ASSYSLGLGGYT